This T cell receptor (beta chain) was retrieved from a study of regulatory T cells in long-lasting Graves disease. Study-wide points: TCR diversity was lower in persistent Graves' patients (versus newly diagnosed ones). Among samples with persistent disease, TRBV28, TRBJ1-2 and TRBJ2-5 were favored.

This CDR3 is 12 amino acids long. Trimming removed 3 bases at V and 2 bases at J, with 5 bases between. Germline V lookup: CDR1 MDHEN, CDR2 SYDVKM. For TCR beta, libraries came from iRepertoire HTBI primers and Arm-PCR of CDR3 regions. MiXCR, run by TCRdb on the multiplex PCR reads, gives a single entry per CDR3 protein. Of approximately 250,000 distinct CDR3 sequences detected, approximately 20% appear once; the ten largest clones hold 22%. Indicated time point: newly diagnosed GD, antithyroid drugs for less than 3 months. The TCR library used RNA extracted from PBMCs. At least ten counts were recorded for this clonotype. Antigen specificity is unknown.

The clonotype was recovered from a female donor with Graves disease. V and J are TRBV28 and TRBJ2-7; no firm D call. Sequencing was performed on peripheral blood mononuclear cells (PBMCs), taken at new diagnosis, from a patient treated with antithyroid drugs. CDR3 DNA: TGTGCCAGCAGTTTTCAGACCTACGAGCAGTACTTC. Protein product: CASSFQTYEQYF.